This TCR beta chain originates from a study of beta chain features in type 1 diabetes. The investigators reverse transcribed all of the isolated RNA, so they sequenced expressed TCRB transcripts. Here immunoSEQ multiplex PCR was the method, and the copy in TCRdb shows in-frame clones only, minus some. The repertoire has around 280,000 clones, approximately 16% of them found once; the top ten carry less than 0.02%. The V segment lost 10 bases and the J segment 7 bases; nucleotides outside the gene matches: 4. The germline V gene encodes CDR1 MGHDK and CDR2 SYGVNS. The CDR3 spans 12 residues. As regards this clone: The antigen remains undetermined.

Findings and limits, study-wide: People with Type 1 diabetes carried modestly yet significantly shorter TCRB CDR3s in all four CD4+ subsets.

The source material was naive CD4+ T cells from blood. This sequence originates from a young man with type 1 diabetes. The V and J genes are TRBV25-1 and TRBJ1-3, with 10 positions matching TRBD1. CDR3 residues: CAIRDRGNTIYF. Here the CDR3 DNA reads TGTGCCATCAGGGACAGGGGTAACACCATATATTTT.